The 28 T cell receptor beta chains reported below all come from one sample, sequenced in a study of blood T cell repertoires in COVID-19. Measured with immunoSEQ multiplex PCR; TCRdb has only the in-frame clones, and not every one. The table records some 150,000 clones, under 90% of them present only once. Sequenced material: peripheral blood. The origin of the receptors is a woman aged 60 to 75 with active or convalescent COVID-19.

V is TRBV24-1 and J is TRBJ2-2; the match to TRBD1 covers 7 bases. The V segment lost 0 bases and the J segment 3 bases; nucleotides outside the gene matches: 9. From germline, CDR1 is KGHDR and CDR2 SFDVKD. The length of the CDR3 is 18 residues. CDR3 in amino acids: CATSDLDATGLDTGELFF. The DNA for the CDR3 is TGTGCCACCAGTGATTTGGACGCGACAGGGTTAGACACCGGGGAGCTGTTTTTT.

In its sample, this clone was seen a few times. The chain has TRBV5-6 and TRBJ1-4; no clear D gene. This CDR3 has 16 amino acids. Germline loops: CDR1 SGHDT, CDR2 YYEEEE. The V end lost 2 bases, the J end lost 0 bases, and 11 bases lay between the germline ends. CDR3 amino acids: CASSFRGRATNEKLFF. The CDR3 nucleotides read TGTGCCAGCAGCTTTCGAGGGAGGGCAACTAATGAAAAACTGTTTTTT.

The gene calls are TRBV5-1 and TRBJ1-6, with a tentative D call TRBD1 (5 bases). The CDR3 contains 16 residues. The germline V gene has CDR1 SGHRS and CDR2 YFSETQ. The V and J ends lost 0 bases and 0 bases respectively, with 7 bases between them. CDR3 residues: CASSLEGNSYNSPLHF. The CDR3 region has the DNA TGCGCCAGCAGCTTGGAGGGGAACTCCTATAATTCACCCCTCCACTTT.

This rearrangement joins TRBV15 to TRBJ2-5; possible D gene TRBD1, 6 bases. Trimming removed 8 bases from V and 2 bases from J, with 24 bases in between. This CDR3 contains 17 residues. Germline V gives CDR1 LNHNV, CDR2 YYDKDF (reference sequence). In nucleotides, the CDR3 is TGTGCCACCCCCCTGGAGCCCCAGGGGAGAAGTCAAGAGACCCAGTACTTC. Translating it yields CATPLEPQGRSQETQYF.

As to this clone: The same CDR3 also results from other DNA sequences found in this sample. This sequence joins TRBV5-1 and TRBJ2-2, with D possibly being TRBD1 (7 bases). The CDR3 is made up of 16 amino acids. Between the trimmed V and J ends, which lost 1 base and 2 bases, there was a span of 12 bases. Germline V gene sequence: CDR1 SGHRS, CDR2 YFSETQ. The DNA of the CDR3 is TGCGCCAGCAGCTTGAGGCAGGGGGGCAACACCGGGGAGCTGTTTTTT. This translates into CASSLRQGGNTGELFF.

The genes are TRBV6-2 or TRBV6-3 and TRBJ2-5; 12 nucleotides align to TRBD2. Trimming cost V 6 bases and J 4 bases; bases outside gene matches: 9. Germline lookup yields CDR1 MNHEY and CDR2 SVGEGT. The CDR3 covers 16 residues. The CDR3 DNA sequence: TGTGCCAGCAGCCCTCAGACTAGCGGGAGTGGAGAGACCCAGTACTTC. Protein sequence: CASSPQTSGSGETQYF.

The chain combines TRBV7-8 with TRBJ1-5; no clear D. The germline gives CDR1 SGHVS, CDR2 FQNEAQ. Trimming stripped 8 bases from V and 0 bases from J, with 14 bases between. The CDR3 sequence is 15 residues long. This CDR3 reads CASPRNVNSNQPQHF. CDR3 DNA sequence: TGTGCCAGCCCCAGGAACGTAAATAGCAATCAGCCCCAGCATTTT.

CDR3 in amino acids: CASSIEWGENTEAFF. The CDR3 DNA reads as TGTGCCAGTAGTATAGAGTGGGGCGAGAACACTGAAGCTTTCTTT. The chain has TRBV19 and TRBJ1-1; perhaps TRBD1 as D (5 bases). The V gene's germline CDR1 is LNHDA and CDR2 SQIVND (reference sequence). This CDR3 is 15 amino acids long. V was clipped by 0 bases and J by 1 base, with 9 bases between them.

This sequence joins TRBV25-1 and TRBJ1-4; tentative D call: TRBD1 (6 bases). CDR1 is MGHDK, CDR2 SYGVNS, per germline. This CDR3 region has 15 residues. Trimming took 3 bases from V and 4 from J, leaving 12 bases between them. The CDR3 DNA reads as TGTGCCAGCAGTGATTGGACAGCTGGTAATGAAAAACTGTTTTTT. Translating it yields CASSDWTAGNEKLFF.

This rearrangement joins TRBV9 to TRBJ1-2; the match to TRBD1 covers 11 bases. There are 21 residues in the CDR3. Trimming removed 0 bases from V and 4 bases from J; junction bases left unmatched: 20. Germline CDR1 SGDLS, CDR2 YYNGEE. The CDR3 region is CASSVASGQGGPHRLSYGYTF. The CDR3 region has the DNA TGTGCCAGCAGCGTAGCATCGGGACAGGGGGGCCCCCACAGGTTATCCTATGGCTACACCTTC.

The chain recombines TRBV5-1 with TRBJ1-2; D not resolved. Per the germline V gene, CDR1 is SGHRS and CDR2 is YFSETQ. V gave up 5 bases and J gave up 6 bases, with 17 bases separating them. The CDR3 totals 14 residues. CDR3 nucleotides: TGCGCCAGCAGGCCCCGGGAGGGAAGTAATGGCTACACCTTC. This encodes CASRPREGSNGYTF.

The V call is TRBV6-5, the J call TRBJ2-7; 13 bases match TRBD2. The CDR3 has 15 residues. The junction had 4 bases not matched to a gene; V was cut back by 6 bases and J by 2 bases. From germline, CDR1 is MNHEY and CDR2 SVGAGI. The CDR3 nucleotides are TGTGCCAGCAGCCCACTAGCGGGGGGGCCCTACGAGCAGTACGTC. Translating gives CASSPLAGGPYEQYV.

The count of this clone is one. This chain joins TRBV9 and TRBJ2-7, with 12 nucleotides matching TRBD2. Trimming removed 4 bases from V and 2 bases from J; junction bases left unmatched: 7. CDR3 size: 16 residues. CDR1 is SGDLS and CDR2 is YYNGEE in the germline V gene. The CDR3 sequence: CASSKGLAGSPYEQYF. In DNA, the CDR3 is TGTGCCAGCAGCAAAGGACTAGCGGGATCCCCCTACGAGCAGTACTTC. Combining the CDR3 with reference TRBV9 and TRBJ2-7 gives the whole variable domain DSGVTQTPKHLITATGQRVTLRCSPRSGDLSVYWYQQSLDQGLQFLIQYYNGEERAKGNILERFSAQQFPDLHSELNLSSLELGDSALYFCASSKGLAGSPYEQYFGPGTRLTVT.

This clone was seen a handful of times. The CDR3: CASSPIGGTGPLHGYTF. CDR3 in DNA: TGTGCCAGCAGTCCAATTGGGGGGACAGGGCCACTTCACGGCTACACCTTC. V usage is TRBV27 and J usage is TRBJ1-2, with 9 positions matching TRBD1. J gave up 8 bases and V 5 bases, and 18 bases lay outside the gene matches. Germline CDR1 reads MNHEY; CDR2 reads SMNVEV (reference sequence). This CDR3 is 17 amino acids long.

The chain links TRBV9 to TRBJ2-2; the D gene is possibly TRBD2 (6 bases). This CDR3 comprises 13 residues. Germline loops: CDR1 SGDLS, CDR2 YYNGEE. V shed 4 bases and J shed 7 bases, with 11 bases lying between them. This CDR3 reads CASSITGLGELFF. The CDR3 coding sequence is TGTGCCAGCAGCATCACGGGACTCGGGGAGCTGTTTTTT.

As concerns this clone: Within the sample, other DNA sequences also encode this same CDR3. This chain links TRBV5-1 with TRBJ1-5; D call uncertain. The V gene lost 0 bases and the J gene lost 6 bases, with 10 bases spanning the gap. Germline V CDR1 and CDR2: SGHRS, YFSETQ. The CDR3 is 14 amino acids. Written as DNA, the CDR3 is TGCGCCAGCAGCTTGGACGGAGTCGGTCAGCCCCAGCATTTT. Residues: CASSLDGVGQPQHF.

This clone was observed a handful of times. The chain employs TRBV27 and TRBJ2-3; 16 bases map to TRBD2. The germline gives CDR1 MNHEY, CDR2 SMNVEV (reference sequence). The CDR3 totals 18 residues. The J segment lost 0 bases and the V segment lost 4 bases, leaving 4 bases of the junction unmatched. The CDR3 sequence is CASSSGTSGRGSTDTQYF. CDR3 DNA: TGTGCCAGCAGTTCCGGGACTAGCGGGAGGGGAAGCACAGATACGCAGTATTTT.

CDR3 sequence reads: CASSDLNPNIQYF. CDR3 sequence (DNA): TGTGCCAGCAGTGACTTAAACCCCAACATTCAGTACTTC. The V and J genes are TRBV9 and TRBJ2-4; D uncertain. Germline CDR1 is SGDLS and CDR2 is YYNGEE. Trimming took off 5 bases at V and 7 bases at J, with 13 bases between the two ends. There are 13 residues in the CDR3.

This clone appeared a single time. This chain joins TRBV24-1 and TRBJ2-5, with 7 bases fitting TRBD2. V was clipped by 0 bases and J by 5 bases; unmatched bases: 5. The CDR3 has 15 residues. Germline CDR1 is KGHDR and CDR2 is SFDVKD. For the CDR3, the DNA is TGTGCCACCAGTGATTTGGTGGGAGGGGAGGAGACCCAGTACTTC. It specifies CATSDLVGGEETQYF.

The V and J genes are TRBV6-6 and TRBJ1-5; no clear D gene. V dropped 0 bases and J dropped 4 bases, with 13 bases sitting between them. Germline V gives CDR1 MNHNY, CDR2 SVGAGI (reference sequence). CDR3 length: 16 amino acids. Written as DNA, the CDR3 is TGTGCCAGCAGTTACTCGAGGGTAGGCCCGAATCAGCCCCAGCATTTT. It yields the protein CASSYSRVGPNQPQHF.

The rearrangement joins TRBV4-3 to TRBJ2-3; tentatively, D is TRBD1 (5 bases). V lost 1 base to trimming and J lost 0 bases, with 11 bases between them. Per the germline V gene, CDR1 is LGHNA and CDR2 is YSLEER. The CDR3 totals 16 residues. CDR3 protein: CASSQGGRVSTDTQYF. The CDR3 nucleotides are TGCGCCAGCAGCCAAGGGGGCCGCGTTAGCACAGATACGCAGTATTTT.

In its sample, this clone was seen once. The gene calls are TRBV5-1 and TRBJ2-1; possibly TRBD2 for D (6 bases). Germline lookup yields CDR1 SGHRS and CDR2 YFSETQ. Trimming took 7 bases from V and 5 from J, leaving 25 bases between them. There are 17 residues in the CDR3. The chain's CDR3 is CASSPLGTPRGDNEQFF. In DNA form, the CDR3 reads TGCGCCAGCTCTCCGCTGGGGACTCCCCGGGGTGACAATGAGCAGTTCTTC. Complete variable domain (other parts from reference TRBV5-1 and TRBJ2-1): KAGVTQTPRYLIKTRGQQVTLSCSPISGHRSVSWYQQTPGQGLQFLFEYFSETQRNKGNFPGRFSGRQFSNSRSEMNVSTLELGDSALYLCASSPLGTPRGDNEQFFGPGTRLTVL.

The CDR3 protein is CASKGLAGFEQFF. In nucleotides, the CDR3 is TGTGCCAGCAAAGGACTAGCGGGCTTTGAGCAGTTCTTC. The V and J genes are TRBV27 and TRBJ2-1; 11 nucleotides line up with TRBD2. V dropped 7 bases and J dropped 9; count of bases not matched to a gene: 5. This CDR3 comprises 13 residues. The germline V gene encodes CDR1 MNHEY and CDR2 SMNVEV (reference sequence).

The V and J genes are TRBV6-5 and TRBJ1-5; 7 bases are a match to TRBD1. The germline V gene has CDR1 MNHEY and CDR2 SVGAGI. The CDR3 has 14 amino acids. V trimming: 7 bases; J trimming: 4 bases; junction bases outside the gene matches: 7. The CDR3 is CASKMGQTNQPQHF. CDR3 coding DNA: TGTGCCAGCAAGATGGGACAGACTAATCAGCCCCAGCATTTT.

The chain couples TRBV19 to TRBJ1-4; 7 bases line up with TRBD1. The CDR3 consists of 14 residues. Trimming cost V 4 bases and J 8 bases; bases outside gene matches: 7. Germline V CDR1 and CDR2: LNHDA, SQIVND (reference sequence). DNA for the CDR3: TGTGCCAGTAGTAAGGAGGGGGCAAGGGAAAAACTGTTTTTT. Protein: CASSKEGAREKLFF.

This rearrangement joins TRBV2 to TRBJ2-2, with TRBD1 as a possible D gene (8 bases). Germline V gene lookup returns CDR1 SNHLY and CDR2 FYNNEI. V was shortened by 5 bases and J by 6 bases, with 22 bases between the two germline ends. The CDR3 consists of 17 residues. CDR3 sequence: CASSNPGGAGVAGELFF. The CDR3 nucleotides are TGTGCCAGCAGTAACCCAGGGGGCGCGGGGGTTGCCGGGGAGCTGTTTTTT.

The DNA for the CDR3 is TGTGCCAGCAGCTTAACTAGACAGGGGGCAACTAATGAAAAACTGTTTTTT. Protein sequence: CASSLTRQGATNEKLFF. This chain joins TRBV7-9 and TRBJ1-4, with TRBD1 identical over 9 bases. The germline V gene has CDR1 SEHNR and CDR2 FQNEAQ (reference sequence). The J segment lost 0 bases and the V segment lost 2 bases, leaving 4 bases of the junction unmatched. This CDR3 contains 17 residues.

The chain carries TRBV7-2 and TRBJ2-7, with 8 bases identical to TRBD2. The CDR3 is 15 residues long. CDR1 is SGHTA and CDR2 is FQGNSA in the germline V gene. Trimming removed 5 bases from V and 0 bases from J; junction bases left unmatched: 6. In DNA, the CDR3 is TGTGCCAGCAGCCCCAGAAGCGGGAGCTCCTACGAGCAGTACTTC. Translating gives CASSPRSGSSYEQYF.